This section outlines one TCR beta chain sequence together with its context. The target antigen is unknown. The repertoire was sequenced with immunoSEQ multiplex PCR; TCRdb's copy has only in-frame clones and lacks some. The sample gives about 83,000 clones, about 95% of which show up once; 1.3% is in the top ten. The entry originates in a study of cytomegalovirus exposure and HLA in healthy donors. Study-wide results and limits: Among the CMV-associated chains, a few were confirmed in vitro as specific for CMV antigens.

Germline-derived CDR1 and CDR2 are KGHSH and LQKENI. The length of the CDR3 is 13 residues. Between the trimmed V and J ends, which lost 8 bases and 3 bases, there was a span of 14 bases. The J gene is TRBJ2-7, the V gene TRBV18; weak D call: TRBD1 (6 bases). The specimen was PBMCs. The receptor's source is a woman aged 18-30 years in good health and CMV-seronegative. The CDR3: CASTPQGIYEQYF. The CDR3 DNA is TGTGCCAGCACGCCTCAGGGGATCTACGAGCAGTACTTC. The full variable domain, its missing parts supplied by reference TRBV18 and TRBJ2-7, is NAGVMQNPRHLVRRRGQEARLRCSPMKGHSHVYWYRQLPEEGLKFMVYLQKENIIDESGMPKERFSAEFPKEGPSILRIQQVVRGDSAAYFCASTPQGIYEQYFGPGTRLTVT.